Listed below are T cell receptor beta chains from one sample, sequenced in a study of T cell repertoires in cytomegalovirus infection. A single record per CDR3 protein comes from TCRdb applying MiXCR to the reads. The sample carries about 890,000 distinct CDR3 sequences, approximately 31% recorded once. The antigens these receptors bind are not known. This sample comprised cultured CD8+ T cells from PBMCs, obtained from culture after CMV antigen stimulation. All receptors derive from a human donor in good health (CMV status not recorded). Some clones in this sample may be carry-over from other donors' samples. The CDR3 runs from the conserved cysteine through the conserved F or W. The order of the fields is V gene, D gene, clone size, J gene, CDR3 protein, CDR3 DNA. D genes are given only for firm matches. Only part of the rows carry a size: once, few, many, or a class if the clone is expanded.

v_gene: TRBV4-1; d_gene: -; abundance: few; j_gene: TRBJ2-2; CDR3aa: CASSQGELGELFF; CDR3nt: TGCGCCAGCAGCCAAGGGGAACTCGGGGAGCTGTTTTTT
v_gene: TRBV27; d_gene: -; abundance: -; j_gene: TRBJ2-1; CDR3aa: CASLPVRQPSHEQFF; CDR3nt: TGTGCCAGCCTACCCGTCCGACAGCCAAGCCATGAGCAGTTCTTC
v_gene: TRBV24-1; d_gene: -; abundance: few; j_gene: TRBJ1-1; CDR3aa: CATSDFRFVSSASEAFF; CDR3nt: TGTGCCACCAGTGATTTCCGCTTCGTCAGTTCGGCTTCTGAAGCTTTCTTT
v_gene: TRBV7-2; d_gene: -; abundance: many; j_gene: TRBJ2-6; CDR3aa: CASSLAGPYRGANVLTF; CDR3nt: TGTGCCAGCAGCTTAGCAGGCCCGTACAGGGGGGCCAACGTCCTGACTTTC
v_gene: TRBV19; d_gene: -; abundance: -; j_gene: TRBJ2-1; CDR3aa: CASSMDRSSYNEQFF; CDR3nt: TGTGCCAGTAGTATGGACCGAAGCTCCTACAATGAGCAGTTCTTC
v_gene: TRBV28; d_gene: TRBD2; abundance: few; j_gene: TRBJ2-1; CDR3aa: CASTTFLAGGKNEQFF; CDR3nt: TGTGCCAGCACCACCTTCCTAGCGGGGGGTAAAAATGAGCAGTTCTTC
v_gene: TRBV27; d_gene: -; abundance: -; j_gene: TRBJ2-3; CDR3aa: CASSWFSNTDTQYF; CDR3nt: TGTGCCAGCAGTTGGTTCAGTAACACAGATACGCAGTATTTT
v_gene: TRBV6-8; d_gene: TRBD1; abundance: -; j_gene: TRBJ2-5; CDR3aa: CASGAYRDRGPPGETQYF; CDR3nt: TGTGCCAGCGGTGCGTACCGGGACAGGGGGCCGCCAGGAGAGACCCAGTACTTC
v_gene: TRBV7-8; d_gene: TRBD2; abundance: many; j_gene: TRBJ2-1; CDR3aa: CASSSGLASPPEQFF; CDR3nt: TGTGCCAGCAGCTCGGGACTAGCGTCCCCCCCAGAGCAGTTCTTC
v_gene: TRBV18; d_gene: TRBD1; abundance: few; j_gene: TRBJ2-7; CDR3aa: CASSPPGTGGEYEQYF; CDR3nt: TGTGCCAGCTCACCACCAGGGACAGGGGGGGAATACGAGCAGTACTTC
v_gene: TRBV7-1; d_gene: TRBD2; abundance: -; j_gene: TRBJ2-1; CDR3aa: CASSSFGTRSYNEQFF; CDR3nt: TGTGCCAGCAGCTCCTTTGGGACTAGATCCTACAATGAGCAGTTCTTC
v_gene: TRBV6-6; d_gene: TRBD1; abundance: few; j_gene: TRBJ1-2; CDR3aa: CASSYRDRDYGYTF; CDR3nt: TGTGCCAGCAGTTATCGGGACAGAGACTATGGCTACACCTTC
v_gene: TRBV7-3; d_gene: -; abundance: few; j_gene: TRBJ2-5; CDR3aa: CASSSRGWEGETQYF; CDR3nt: TGTGCCAGCAGCTCCAGGGGTTGGGAGGGGGAGACCCAGTACTTC
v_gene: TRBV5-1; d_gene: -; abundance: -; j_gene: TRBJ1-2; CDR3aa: CASRTASNYGYTF; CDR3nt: TGCGCCAGCCGGACAGCCTCTAACTATGGCTACACCTTC
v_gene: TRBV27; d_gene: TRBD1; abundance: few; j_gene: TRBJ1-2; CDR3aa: CASSTGGLAYGYTF; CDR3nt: TGTGCCAGCAGCACAGGGGGCTTAGCCTATGGCTACACCTTC
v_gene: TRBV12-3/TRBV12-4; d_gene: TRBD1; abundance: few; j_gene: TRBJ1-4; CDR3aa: CASSLGQNGEKLFF; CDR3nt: TGTGCCAGCAGTTTGGGACAGAATGGTGAAAAACTGTTTTTT
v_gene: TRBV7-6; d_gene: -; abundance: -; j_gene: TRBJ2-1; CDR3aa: CASSPRGRNEQFF; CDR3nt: TGTGCCAGCAGCCCCCGGGGGCGCAATGAGCAGTTCTTC
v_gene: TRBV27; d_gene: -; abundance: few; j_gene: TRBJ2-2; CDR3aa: CASGVGTGELFF; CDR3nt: TGTGCCAGCGGGGTGGGCACCGGGGAGCTGTTTTTT
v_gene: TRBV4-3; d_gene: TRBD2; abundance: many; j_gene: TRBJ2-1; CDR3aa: CASSQDPSGGSSSYNEQFF; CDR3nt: TGCGCCAGCAGCCAAGATCCAAGCGGGGGCTCGAGCTCCTACAATGAGCAGTTCTTC
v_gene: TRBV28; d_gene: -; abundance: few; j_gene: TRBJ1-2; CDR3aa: CASSSTGRGFYGYTF; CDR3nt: TGTGCCAGCAGTTCTACGGGAAGGGGCTTCTATGGCTACACCTTC
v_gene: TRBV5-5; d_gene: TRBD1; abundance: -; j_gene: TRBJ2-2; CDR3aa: CASSAGTAYRGNTGELFF; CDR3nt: TGTGCCAGCAGCGCCGGGACAGCCTATCGGGGGAACACCGGGGAGCTGTTTTTT
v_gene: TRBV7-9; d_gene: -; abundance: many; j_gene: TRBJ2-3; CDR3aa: CASSFGESGTDTQYF; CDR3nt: TGTGCCAGCAGCTTCGGCGAAAGTGGCACAGATACGCAGTATTTT